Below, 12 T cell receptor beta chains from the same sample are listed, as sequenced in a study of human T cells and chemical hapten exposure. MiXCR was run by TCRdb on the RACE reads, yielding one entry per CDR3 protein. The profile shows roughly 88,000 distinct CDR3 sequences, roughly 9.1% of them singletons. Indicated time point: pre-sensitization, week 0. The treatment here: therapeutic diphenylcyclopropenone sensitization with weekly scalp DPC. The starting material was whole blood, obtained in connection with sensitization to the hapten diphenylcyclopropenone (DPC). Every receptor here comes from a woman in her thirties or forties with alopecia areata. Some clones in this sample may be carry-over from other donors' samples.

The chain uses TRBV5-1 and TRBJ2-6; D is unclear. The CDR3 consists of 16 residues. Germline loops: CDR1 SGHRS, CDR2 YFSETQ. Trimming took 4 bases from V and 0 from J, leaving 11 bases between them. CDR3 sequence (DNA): TGCGCCAGCAGCCCTCCGGGCAGCTCTGGGGCCAACGTCCTGACTTTC. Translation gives CASSPPGSSGANVLTF.

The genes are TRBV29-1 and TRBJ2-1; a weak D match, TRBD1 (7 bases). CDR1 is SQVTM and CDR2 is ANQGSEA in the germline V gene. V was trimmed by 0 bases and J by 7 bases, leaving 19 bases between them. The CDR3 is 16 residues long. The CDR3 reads CSVEDGKEGAGNEQFF. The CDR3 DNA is TGCAGCGTTGAAGACGGGAAGGAGGGGGCAGGTAATGAGCAGTTCTTC.

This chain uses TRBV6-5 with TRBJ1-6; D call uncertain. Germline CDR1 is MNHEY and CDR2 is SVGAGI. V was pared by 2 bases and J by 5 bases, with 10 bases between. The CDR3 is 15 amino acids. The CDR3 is CASSYGTANNSPLHF. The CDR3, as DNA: TGTGCCAGCAGTTACGGCACAGCAAATAATTCACCCCTCCACTTT.

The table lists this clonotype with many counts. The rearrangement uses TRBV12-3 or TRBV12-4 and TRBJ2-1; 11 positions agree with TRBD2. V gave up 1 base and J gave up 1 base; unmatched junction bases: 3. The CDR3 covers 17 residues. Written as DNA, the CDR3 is TGTGCCAGCAGTTTAGGGGCTAGCGGGGGGTCCTACAATGAGCAGTTCTTC. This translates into CASSLGASGGSYNEQFF.

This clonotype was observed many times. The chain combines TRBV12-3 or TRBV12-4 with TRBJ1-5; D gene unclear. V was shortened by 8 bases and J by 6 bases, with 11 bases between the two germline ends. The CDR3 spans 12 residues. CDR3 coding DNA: TGTGCCAGCGGCCTAAATATTCAGCCCCAGCATTTT. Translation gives CASGLNIQPQHF.

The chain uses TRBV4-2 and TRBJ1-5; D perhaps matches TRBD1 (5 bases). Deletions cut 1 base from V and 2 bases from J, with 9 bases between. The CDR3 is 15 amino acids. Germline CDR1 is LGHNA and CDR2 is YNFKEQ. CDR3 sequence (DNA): TGTGCCAGCAGCCAAGGGGGCGCGGGCAATCAGCCCCAGCATTTT. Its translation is CASSQGGAGNQPQHF.

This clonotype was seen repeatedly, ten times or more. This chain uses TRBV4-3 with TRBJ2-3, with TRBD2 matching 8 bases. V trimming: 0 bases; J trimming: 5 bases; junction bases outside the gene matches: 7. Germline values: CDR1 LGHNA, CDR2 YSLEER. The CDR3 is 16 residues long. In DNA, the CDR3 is TGCGCCAGCAGCCAAGATCCCGGGGGGGGCATAGATACGCAGTATTTT. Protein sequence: CASSQDPGGGIDTQYF.

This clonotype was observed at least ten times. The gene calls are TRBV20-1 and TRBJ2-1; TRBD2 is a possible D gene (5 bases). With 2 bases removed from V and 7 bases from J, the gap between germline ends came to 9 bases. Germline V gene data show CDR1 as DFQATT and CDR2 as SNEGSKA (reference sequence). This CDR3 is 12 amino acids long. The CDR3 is CSARLWTNEQFF. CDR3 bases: TGCAGTGCTAGACTTTGGACTAATGAGCAGTTCTTC.

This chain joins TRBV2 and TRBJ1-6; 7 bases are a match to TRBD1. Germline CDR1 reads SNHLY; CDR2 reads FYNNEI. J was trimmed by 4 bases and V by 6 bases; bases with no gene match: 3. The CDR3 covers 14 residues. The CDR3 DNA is TGTGCCAGCAGGGGGGACAGTTATAATTCACCCCTCCACTTT. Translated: CASRGDSYNSPLHF.

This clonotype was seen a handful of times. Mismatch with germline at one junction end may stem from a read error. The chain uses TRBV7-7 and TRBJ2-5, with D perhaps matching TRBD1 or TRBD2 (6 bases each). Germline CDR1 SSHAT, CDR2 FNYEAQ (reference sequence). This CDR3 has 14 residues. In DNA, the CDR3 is TGTGCTAGCAGCTCTAACGGGGGCGTGGAGACCCAGTACTTC. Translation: CASSSNGGVETQYF.

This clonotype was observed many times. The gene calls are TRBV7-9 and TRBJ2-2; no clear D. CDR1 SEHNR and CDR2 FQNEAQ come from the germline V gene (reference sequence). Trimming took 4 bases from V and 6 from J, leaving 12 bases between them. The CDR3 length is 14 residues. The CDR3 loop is CASSWPGSSGELFF. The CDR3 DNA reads TGTGCCAGCAGCTGGCCTGGGTCCTCCGGGGAGCTGTTTTTT.

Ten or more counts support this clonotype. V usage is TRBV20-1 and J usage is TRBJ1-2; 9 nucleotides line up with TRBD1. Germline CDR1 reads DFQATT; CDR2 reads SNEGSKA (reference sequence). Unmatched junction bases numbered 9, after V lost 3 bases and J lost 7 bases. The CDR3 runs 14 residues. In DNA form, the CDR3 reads TGCAGTGCTAGCACTACAGGGGGCGGTAGTGGCTACACCTTC. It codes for CSASTTGGGSGYTF.